The clone carrying this TCR beta chain has a single count. CDR3 size: 14 residues. The V end lost 1 base, the J end lost 2 bases, and 9 bases lay between the germline ends. Germline-derived CDR1 and CDR2 are SGHNT and YENEEA. This sample stems from a study of control samples from healthy donors and cancer patients. Sequencing was performed with immunoSEQ multiplex PCR; in TCRdb, only in-frame clones are kept and a portion is missing. The repertoire consists of approximately 97,000 clones, with about 86% occurring once and the leading ten covering roughly an eighth. Sequencing was done on a sample of blood. The chain is built from TRBV11-3 and TRBJ2-7, with a possible D match to TRBD2 (5 bases). The receptor comes from a man aged 30 to 39 in good health. CDR3 sequence: CASSLGGPPYEQYF. The CDR3 bases are TGTGCCAGCAGCTTAGGCGGGCCGCCCTACGAGCAGTACTTC.